These 3 T cell receptor beta chains were sequenced from one sample in a study of cytomegalovirus exposure and HLA in healthy donors. Use of 60 Vbeta and 13 Jbeta primers characterized the PCR. Profiling relied on immunoSEQ multiplex PCR, and the TCRdb table lists in-frame clones only, not all of them. The sample has 100,000 to 150,000 clones, around 80% seen once. Sequencing used PBMCs. All receptors come from a woman aged 18-35 years in good health and CMV-seronegative.

The chain employs TRBV6-5 and TRBJ1-1; 8 bases agree with TRBD1. This CDR3 has 15 amino acids. V was pared by 0 bases and J by 6 bases, with 6 bases of the junction left unmatched. Germline CDR1 MNHEY, CDR2 SVGAGI. Here the CDR3 DNA reads TGTGCCAGCAGTTACTCCCAGGGGGCGGCGGCTGAAGCTTTCTTT. Its translation: CASSYSQGAAAEAFF.

The CDR3 coding sequence is TGTGCCAGTTCCTCTTCGGGGTGGGGAGAGACCCAGTACTTC. It specifies CASSSSGWGETQYF. The V and J genes are TRBV19 and TRBJ2-5, with D perhaps matching TRBD2 (5 bases). The V gene lost 8 bases and the J gene lost 4 bases, with 17 bases spanning the gap. Germline V lookup: CDR1 LNHDA, CDR2 SQIVND (reference sequence). The CDR3 length is 14 residues.

This clone occurred a few times. The chain has TRBV18 and TRBJ2-3; D gene uncertain. The CDR3 runs to 12 residues. From germline, CDR1 is KGHSH and CDR2 LQKENI. Trimming pared 5 bases from V and 0 bases from J, leaving 3 bases between. In DNA, the CDR3 is TGTGCCAGCTCATATAGCACAGATACGCAGTATTTT. Translated: CASSYSTDTQYF. Based on the CDR3 plus reference TRBV18 and TRBJ2-3, the full variable domain is NAGVMQNPRHLVRRRGQEARLRCSPMKGHSHVYWYRQLPEEGLKFMVYLQKENIIDESGMPKERFSAEFPKEGPSILRIQQVVRGDSAAYFCASSYSTDTQYFGPGTRLTVL.